The rows below give T cell receptor beta chains drawn from one sample of a study of T cell responses to AZD1222 COVID-19 vaccine. Using immunoSEQ multiplex PCR, the repertoire was profiled, and TCRdb retains in-frame clones only, with some absent. The profile shows fewer than 120,000 clones, 70% to 90% of them singletons. The sequences come from peripheral blood, collected 28 days after the second AZD1222 dose. These TCRs come from an adult who received the AZD1222 COVID-19 vaccine. CDR3s include the opening cysteine and the closing phenylalanine or tryptophan. The D gene is left open where the match is weak. The size of a clone is reported for some rows only, either as once, few or many, or as a class for expanded clones.

-,TRBJ1-4,-,TRBV7-9,CASSSQGEKLFF,TGTGCCAGCAGCTCTCAGGGGGAAAAACTGTTTTTT
TRBD2,TRBJ2-3,-,TRBV3-1/TRBV3-2,CASSHLLAGVTDTQYF,TGTGCCAGCAGCCATCTCCTAGCGGGAGTCACAGATACGCAGTATTTT
TRBD1,TRBJ1-1,-,TRBV5-1,CASSFSGTGRGNTEAFF,TGCGCCAGCAGCTTTTCCGGGACAGGGAGGGGAAACACTGAAGCTTTCTTT
TRBD2,TRBJ2-1,-,TRBV4-1,CASSQVTSGDPNEQFF,TGCGCCAGCAGCCAAGTGACTAGCGGGGACCCCAATGAGCAGTTCTTC
-,TRBJ1-5,-,TRBV3-1/TRBV3-2,CASSRQGMRQPQHF,TGTGCCAGCAGCCGTCAGGGGATGCGTCAGCCCCAGCATTTT
TRBD1,TRBJ1-1,-,TRBV24-1,CATSESPDRVNTEAFF,TGTGCCACCAGTGAATCGCCGGACAGGGTGAACACTGAAGCTTTCTTT
-,TRBJ2-1,-,TRBV6-5,CASTDRGYNEQFF,TGTGCCAGCACCGATCGGGGCTACAATGAGCAGTTCTTC
-,TRBJ1-6,-,TRBV10-1,CASSENGHSPLHF,TGCGCCAGCAGTGAGAATGGGCATTCACCCCTCCACTTT
-,TRBJ1-2,few,TRBV10-2,CASTRDIYYGYTF,TGCGCCAGCACCCGGGACATCTACTATGGCTACACCTTC
TRBD1,TRBJ2-7,-,TRBV30,CAWSPYDRGGYEQYF,TGTGCCTGGAGTCCCTATGACAGGGGTGGCTACGAGCAGTACTTC
-,TRBJ1-5,-,TRBV4-1,CASSQDKGQPQHF,TGCGCCAGCAGCCAAGATAAGGGGCAGCCCCAGCATTTT
TRBD1,TRBJ1-2,-,TRBV20-1,CSAAGGYGYTF,TGCAGTGCAGCAGGGGGTTATGGCTACACCTTC
-,TRBJ1-3,once,TRBV7-6,CASSLLEGGEANTIYF,TGTGCCAGCAGCTTGTTGGAGGGGGGCGAAGCAAACACCATATATTTT
TRBD1,TRBJ2-5,-,TRBV6-2/TRBV6-3,CASSYSTGSPETQYF,TGTGCCAGCAGTTACTCGACAGGGTCTCCCGAGACCCAGTACTTC
TRBD1,TRBJ2-3,-,TRBV9,CASSGLGEQGGATDTQYF,TGTGCCAGCAGCGGATTGGGGGAACAGGGGGGAGCCACAGATACGCAGTATTTT
-,TRBJ1-6,-,TRBV3-1/TRBV3-2,CASSPPRAGAYNSPLHF,TGTGCCAGCAGCCCTCCTCGGGCAGGGGCCTATAATTCACCCCTCCACTTT